This T cell receptor (beta chain) originates from a study of HIV-infected children after antiretroviral therapy interruption. Study context: Most children had recorded EBV and CMV exposure.

A 3' RACE protocol on RNA, with unique molecular identifiers, produced the TCR library. Via MiXCR, TCRdb re-called the 3' RACE reads, giving one row per CDR3 protein. Seen here are 90,000 or so distinct CDR3 sequences, about 7% observed once, and the top ten hold around 1.1%. The CDR3 is made up of 15 amino acids. CDR1 SGHKS and CDR2 YYEKEE come from the germline V gene (reference sequence). The V end was cut by 3 bases, the J end by 0 bases, with 10 bases between. This clonotype has more than one count but fewer than ten. Antigen specificity is unknown. Study-wide points: After treatment interruption started, naive CD4+ CDR3 overlap across time points dropped.

Treatment described: PENTA 11 planned treatment interruption arm or continuous ART arm. The source of this sequence is a pool of human donors with HIV. V and J are TRBV5-5 and TRBJ2-1; no clear D. The material sequenced was CD45RA+ CD4+ T cells from PBMCs, pooled from several time points, taken from a donor given antiretroviral therapy, either interrupted or continuous. The subset was: naive CD4+ CD45RA+ CD45RO- T cells. The CDR3 bases are TGTGCCAGCAGCTACACAGTGAGCTCCTACAATGAGCAGTTCTTC. It yields the protein CASSYTVSSYNEQFF.